A single sample gave rise to the 28 T cell receptor beta chains below, sequenced in a study of shared clonotypes between healthy human individuals. Clones were read by immunoSEQ multiplex PCR, and TCRdb kept only the in-frame ones, dropping some. The repertoire has over 1.4 million clones, roughly 96% of them found once; the top ten carry about 1%. Sequenced: naive CD4+ T cells sorted from blood. The subset here: CD45RA+ positively selected. The receptors stem from a man aged 25 to 40 in good health.

The chain has TRBV5-1 and TRBJ1-3; 9 positions agree with TRBD1. The germline CDR1 and CDR2 sequences are SGHRS and YFSETQ. Trimming cost V 3 bases and J 2 bases; bases outside gene matches: 3. The CDR3 runs 15 residues. The CDR3 nucleotides read TGCGCCAGCAGCTGGGGACAGGGCACTGGAAACACCATATATTTT. Protein sequence: CASSWGQGTGNTIYF.

In regard to this clone: The same CDR3 can be traced to other DNA sequences in this sample. J is TRBJ1-3 and V is TRBV10-3, with D hard to call. The germline V and J ends were trimmed by 3 bases and 4 bases, with 4 bases remaining between them. Germline V CDR1 and CDR2: ENHRY, SYGVKD. The CDR3 extends over 12 amino acids. CDR3: CAISEGGNTIYF. The CDR3 DNA reads TGTGCCATCAGTGAAGGGGGAAACACCATATATTTT.

The genes are TRBV2 and TRBJ2-1; D remains unclear. Germline CDR1 reads SNHLY; CDR2 reads FYNNEI. Trimming left V 5 bases short and J 5 bases short, with 16 bases between. The CDR3 runs 15 residues. The CDR3 DNA reads TGTGCCAGCAGTTGGGCCTCCCGGCAGGACAATGAGCAGTTCTTC. As protein: CASSWASRQDNEQFF.

Details on this clone: This specimen includes other DNA sequences encoding the same CDR3. The rearrangement joins TRBV7-8 to TRBJ2-7; TRBD1 agrees at 7 bases. The CDR3 loop spans 14 amino acids. V dropped 3 bases and J dropped 2; count of bases not matched to a gene: 4. The germline gives CDR1 SGHVS, CDR2 FQNEAQ. The CDR3 DNA reads TGTGCCAGCAGCTTGGGGGACAGCGCCTACGAGCAGTACTTC. Translated, it gives CASSLGDSAYEQYF.

Concerning this clone itself: The sample carries other DNA sequences with the same CDR3. This sequence joins TRBV5-4 and TRBJ2-7, with D maybe TRBD1 (5 bases). The CDR3 totals 14 residues. V shed 0 bases and J shed 6 bases, with 13 bases lying between them. Looked up from germline, CDR1 is SGHNT and CDR2 is YYREEE (reference sequence). The CDR3, as DNA: TGTGCCAGCAGCTTGGGTCAGGGAAGGGGCGAGCAGTACTTC. This sequence encodes CASSLGQGRGEQYF.

Comments on this clone: Additional DNA sequences in this sample encode the identical CDR3. The chain employs TRBV19 and TRBJ1-2, with 7 bases fitting TRBD1. The CDR3 consists of 14 residues. V lost 1 base, J lost 2 bases, and 1 base stayed unmatched. Germline-derived CDR1 and CDR2 are LNHDA and SQIVND (reference sequence). The CDR3 spells CASSIGQGNYGYTF. The CDR3 DNA follows: TGTGCCAGTAGTATAGGACAGGGAAACTATGGCTACACCTTC.

Note on this clone: This CDR3 is also generated by other DNA sequences in the sample. This chain joins TRBV9 and TRBJ1-1; D is perhaps TRBD1 (6 bases). Trimming took off 0 bases at V and 1 base at J, with 7 bases between the two ends. Germline-derived CDR1 and CDR2 are SGDLS and YYNGEE. The CDR3 spans 14 residues. The CDR3 protein is CASSVGGQNTEAFF. The CDR3 region has the DNA TGTGCCAGCAGCGTAGGGGGACAGAACACTGAAGCTTTCTTT.

J is TRBJ1-2 and V is TRBV7-9, with D possibly matching TRBD1 (6 bases). The CDR3 has 14 residues. Germline V CDR1 and CDR2: SEHNR, FQNEAQ (reference sequence). Trimming removed 3 bases from V and 5 bases from J, with 13 bases in between. The CDR3 DNA reads TGTGCCAGCAGCTTGGCTAAGGGGGGTTATGGCTACACCTTC. This codes for CASSLAKGGYGYTF.

In regard to this clone: Relative to the germline gene, one junction end is altered; a read error may explain this. The V and J genes are TRBV23-1 and TRBJ2-1, with 7 positions matching TRBD2. TRBV23-1 counts as an open reading frame of uncertain function. The CDR3 spans 9 residues. The DNA for the CDR3 is TGTGGGGGGGAAAATGAGCAGTTCTTC. It encodes CGGENEQFF.

The rearrangement uses TRBV18 and TRBJ1-1; TRBD1 is a possible D gene (6 bases). Trimming removed 5 bases from V and 5 bases from J, with 12 bases in between. Per germline, CDR1 KGHSH and CDR2 LQKENI. CDR3 size: 13 residues. CDR3 in amino acids: CASSRQEGTEAFF. DNA of the CDR3: TGTGCCAGCTCAAGACAGGAGGGAACTGAAGCTTTCTTT.

CDR3 loop: CASEKTGVYEQYF. For the CDR3, the DNA is TGTGCCAGCGAAAAGACAGGAGTCTACGAGCAGTACTTC. The chain joins TRBV14 to TRBJ2-7; tentatively, D is TRBD1 (6 bases). CDR1 and CDR2 (germline): SGHDN, FVKESK. Trimming stripped 8 bases from V and 3 bases from J, with 14 bases between. The CDR3 runs 13 residues.

The V gene is TRBV11-2, the J gene TRBJ2-7; the match to TRBD2 covers 7 bases. Germline CDR1 SGHAT, CDR2 FQNNGV. The CDR3 totals 14 residues. V lost 6 bases and J lost 2; bases outside the gene matches: 7. CDR3 amino acids: CASRIIAGPYEQYF. The CDR3, as DNA: TGTGCCAGCAGGATAATAGCGGGTCCCTACGAGCAGTACTTC.

Only one count was recorded for this clone. The chain is built from TRBV21-1 and TRBJ1-5. TRBV21-1 is a pseudogene. The CDR3 consists of 16 residues. For the CDR3, the DNA is TGTGCCAGCAGCAAAGGAGTCAGGGAGGGCGGGCAGCCCCAGCATTTT. Translating gives CASSKGVREGGQPQHF.

V and J are TRBV5-1 and TRBJ2-1, with a weak D call TRBD1 (6 bases). The V gene lost 3 bases and the J gene lost 0 bases, with 16 bases spanning the gap. The germline gives CDR1 SGHRS, CDR2 YFSETQ. CDR3 length equals 17 residues. The CDR3 spells CASSWERQAHSYNEQFF. CDR3 sequence (DNA): TGCGCCAGCAGCTGGGAGAGACAGGCGCACTCCTACAATGAGCAGTTCTTC.

The chain joins TRBV2 to TRBJ2-3; possibly TRBD2 for D (6 bases). CDR3 length equals 14 residues. From germline, CDR1 is SNHLY and CDR2 FYNNEI. V was clipped by 7 bases and J by 3 bases, with 14 bases between them. Here the CDR3 DNA reads TGTGCCAGCATGGTAGGCGGGACTACAGATACGCAGTATTTT. This translates into CASMVGGTTDTQYF.

The chain employs TRBV30 and TRBJ1-1; tentatively, D is TRBD1 (6 bases). CDR3 length equals 13 residues. V was pared by 5 bases and J by 6 bases, with 16 bases between. Per germline, CDR1 GTSNPN and CDR2 SVGIG (reference sequence). CDR3 DNA: TGTGCCTGGGAAATCTTACAGGGATCTGAAGCTTTCTTT. Amino acids: CAWEILQGSEAFF.

The chain carries TRBV7-2 and TRBJ1-2, with 10 positions matching TRBD1. The CDR3 runs to 15 residues. V trimming: 5 bases; J trimming: 1 base; junction bases outside the gene matches: 4. Germline-derived CDR1 and CDR2 are SGHTA and FQGNSA. CDR3 protein: CASSTGTGDNYGYTF. The CDR3 DNA is TGTGCCAGCAGCACCGGGACAGGGGATAACTATGGCTACACCTTC.

This clone came up once. The V call is TRBV4-1, the J call TRBJ2-4; no reliable D call. The CDR3 is 13 residues long. The V end was cut by 2 bases, the J end by 6 bases, with 8 bases between. Germline CDR1 MGHRA, CDR2 YSYEKL. The CDR3 coding sequence is TGCGCCAGCAGCCAAACGATAGGAAACATTCAGTACTTC. Translating gives CASSQTIGNIQYF.

The chain is built from TRBV7-8 and TRBJ1-2; no reliable D call. The ends were cut back, 5 bases at V and 6 bases at J, with 10 bases in the middle. Germline CDR1 reads SGHVS; CDR2 reads FQNEAQ. This CDR3 contains 12 residues. CDR3 region: CASSPFRDGYTF. CDR3 nucleotide sequence: TGTGCCAGCAGCCCCTTTAGGGATGGCTACACCTTC.

The chain joins TRBV10-3 to TRBJ2-1; D is unclear. The CDR3 length is 15 residues. CDR1 ENHRY and CDR2 SYGVKD come from the germline V gene. The V end was cut by 3 bases, the J end by 1 base, with 10 bases between. CDR3 bases: TGTGCCATCAGTGACGCGGTATTATCCTACAATGAGCAGTTCTTC. Protein sequence: CAISDAVLSYNEQFF.

This chain links TRBV11-2 with TRBJ2-7; 13 positions agree with TRBD2. Germline values: CDR1 SGHAT, CDR2 FQNNGV. The CDR3 totals 16 residues. With 5 bases clipped from V and 4 bases from J, the junction kept 8 bases outside the gene matches. As DNA, the CDR3 is TGTGCCAGCAGCCCGGGACTAGCGGGAATCGGGTACGAGCAGTACTTC. Translated: CASSPGLAGIGYEQYF.

In this sample, this clone turned up once. The chain employs TRBV7-9 and TRBJ1-1; possible D gene TRBD1, 5 bases. This CDR3 has 15 amino acids. The germline V gene has CDR1 SEHNR and CDR2 FQNEAQ (reference sequence). Trimming left V 2 bases short and J 3 bases short, with 13 bases between. CDR3 sequence (DNA): TGTGCCAGCAGCTTATTCGGGGGTATGGACACTGAAGCTTTCTTT. This encodes CASSLFGGMDTEAFF.

The chain has TRBV7-3 and TRBJ2-1, with a tentative D call TRBD2 (5 bases). Germline V gene lookup returns CDR1 SGHTA and CDR2 FQGTGA. Trimming shortened V by 2 bases and J by 0 bases, and 11 bases separated the two germline ends. The CDR3 covers 16 residues. For the CDR3, the DNA is TGTGCCAGCAGCTTAGTGGCCGGGGACTCCTACAATGAGCAGTTCTTC. Its protein is CASSLVAGDSYNEQFF.

The chain links TRBV5-5 to TRBJ2-7; no definite D call. The V gene's germline CDR1 is SGHKS and CDR2 YYEKEE (reference sequence). The CDR3 runs 13 residues. The V gene lost 0 bases and the J gene lost 2 bases, with 6 bases spanning the gap. CDR3 loop: CASSLGNTYEQYF. CDR3 sequence (DNA): TGTGCCAGCAGCTTGGGCAATACCTACGAGCAGTACTTC.

The CDR3 protein is CASSQGTKNEQFF. The CDR3 DNA follows: TGTGCCAGCAGCCAAGGGACTAAGAATGAGCAGTTCTTC. The V call is TRBV4-2, the J call TRBJ2-1; a possible D gene is TRBD2 (6 bases). Germline CDR1 LGHNA, CDR2 YNFKEQ. The CDR3 runs to 13 residues. V lost 1 base and J 7 bases, leaving 8 bases between the germline ends.

The chain carries TRBV6-5 and TRBJ1-2; no definite D call. CDR3 length: 14 amino acids. Germline V lookup: CDR1 MNHEY, CDR2 SVGAGI. Trimming stripped 6 bases from V and 1 base from J, with 12 bases between. The CDR3 DNA follows: TGTGCCAGCAGCCAGCGGACGGGTAACTATGGCTACACCTTC. It translates to CASSQRTGNYGYTF.

V and J are TRBV5-1 and TRBJ2-4, with 10 bases matching TRBD2. There are 20 residues in the CDR3. V gave up 0 bases and J gave up 0 bases; unmatched junction bases: 12. Germline CDR1 SGHRS, CDR2 YFSETQ. The CDR3 spells CASSLDGLAEQQKAKNIQYF. DNA for the CDR3: TGCGCCAGCAGCTTGGACGGACTAGCGGAACAACAGAAAGCCAAAAACATTCAGTACTTC. The full variable domain, completed using reference TRBV5-1 and TRBJ2-4, is KAGVTQTPRYLIKTRGQQVTLSCSPISGHRSVSWYQQTPGQGLQFLFEYFSETQRNKGNFPGRFSGRQFSNSRSEMNVSTLELGDSALYLCASSLDGLAEQQKAKNIQYFGAGTRLSVL.

The chain has TRBV5-8 and TRBJ2-7; TRBD1 might be the D (6 bases). Germline V gene sequence: CDR1 SGHTS, CDR2 YDEGEE. The germline V and J ends were trimmed by 7 bases and 0 bases, with 11 bases remaining between them. The CDR3 covers 13 residues. In nucleotides, the CDR3 is TGTGCCAGCGTCAGGGGTTCCTCCTACGAGCAGTACTTC. This translates into CASVRGSSYEQYF. Complete variable domain (other parts from reference TRBV5-8 and TRBJ2-7): EAGVTQSPTHLIKTRGQQATLRCSPISGHTSVYWYQQALGLGLQFLLWYDEGEERNRGNFPPRFSGRQFPNYSSELNVNALELEDSALYLCASVRGSSYEQYFGPGTRLTVT.